The text below deals with one TCR beta chain. Antigen specificity is unknown. The record originates from a study of T cell responses to AZD1222 COVID-19 vaccine. J gave up 4 bases and V 7 bases, and 9 bases lay outside the gene matches. The CDR3 runs to 15 residues. Germline V gene sequence: CDR1 ENHRY, CDR2 SYGVKD. Generated by immunoSEQ multiplex PCR, the TCRdb table keeps only in-frame clones and is missing some. Of about 150,000 clones listed, 80% to 90% are singletons. Points from the study as a whole: Just a handful of AZD1222 recipients were seropositive at baseline. Donors were mostly white British, more females; clonal diversity possibly underestimated. Close to half of all spike-specific TCRs reportedly target regions of the variants that are unmutated.

This specimen was peripheral blood, taken on day 0 of AZD1222 vaccination. The rearrangement joins TRBV10-3 to TRBJ2-3, with TRBD2 matching 9 bases. The clonotype was recovered from an adult in good health. CDR3 in DNA: TGTGCCATCACCTCTAGCGGGGTTCGACCAGATACGCAGTATTTT. Residues: CAITSSGVRPDTQYF.